The 18 T cell receptor beta chains listed next were all sequenced from one sample in a study of response to subunit inactivated influenza vaccine. TCRdb processed the RT-PCR reads anew with MiXCR; each CDR3 protein has one entry. The sample yields about 570,000 distinct CDR3 sequences, about 10% seen once. The same sample was also used in a study of T cells expressing NK-cell markers. That investigation notes: Researchers built TCR beta cDNA using 5'RACE template switching with UMIs.

The material sequenced was PBMCs from blood, taken on the day of vaccination. These receptors were obtained from a man between 50 and 59 years old who received an inactivated influenza vaccine.

V and J are TRBV10-3 and TRBJ2-3; D remains ambiguous. V was clipped by 4 bases and J by 2 bases, with 10 bases between them. CDR1 and CDR2 from the germline V gene are ENHRY and SYGVKD. The CDR3 contains 14 residues. The CDR3 loop reads CAISGRADTDTQYF. The CDR3 DNA is TGTGCCATCAGTGGAAGGGCCGACACAGATACGCAGTATTTT.

This clonotype occurred many times. The chain combines TRBV6-2 or TRBV6-3 with TRBJ2-7; D might be TRBD2 (6 bases). CDR3 length equals 15 residues. Per the germline V gene, CDR1 is MNHEY and CDR2 is SVGEGT. The V end lost 3 bases, the J end lost 0 bases, and 12 bases lay between the germline ends. CDR3 protein: CASSYRRGLSYEQYF. The CDR3 nucleotides read TGTGCCAGCAGTTATCGGCGGGGCCTCTCCTACGAGCAGTACTTC.

The chain links TRBV5-1 to TRBJ2-2; weak D call: TRBD2 (6 bases). V was trimmed by 0 bases and J by 4 bases, leaving 13 bases between them. This CDR3 is built from 16 residues. Germline V gives CDR1 SGHRS, CDR2 YFSETQ. CDR3 in amino acids: CASSLATGVGTGELFF. CDR3 nucleotides: TGCGCCAGCAGCTTGGCGACGGGAGTAGGCACCGGGGAGCTGTTTTTT.

The chain uses TRBV7-2 and TRBJ2-7; D may correspond to TRBD1 or TRBD2 (5 bases each). Germline CDR1 reads SGHTA; CDR2 reads FQGNSA. Deletions cut 1 base from V and 0 bases from J, with 13 bases between. The CDR3 runs 16 residues. The DNA for the CDR3 is TGTGCCAGCAGCTTAGGGGGGTTGGGGACCTCCTACGAGCAGTACTTC. This codes for CASSLGGLGTSYEQYF. Full variable domain (rest looked up from reference TRBV7-2 and TRBJ2-7): GAGVSQSPSNKVTEKGKDVELRCDPISGHTALYWYRQSLGQGLEFLIYFQGNSAPDKSGLPSDRFSAERTGGSVSTLTIQRTQQEDSAVYLCASSLGGLGTSYEQYFGPGTRLTVT.

As regards this clonotype: The final CDR3 position lacks the conserved phenylalanine or tryptophan, pointing to a likely read error. V is TRBV12-3 or TRBV12-4 and J is TRBJ2-5; D perhaps matches TRBD2 (6 bases). The CDR3 length is 13 residues. Trimming stripped 3 bases from V and 5 bases from J, with 10 bases between. This CDR3 is CASSFGGMETQYL. The CDR3 DNA reads TGTGCCAGCAGTTTTGGGGGGATGGAGACCCAGTACCTC.

This clonotype was picked up many times. The chain joins TRBV4-3 to TRBJ1-4; a weak D match, TRBD1 (5 bases). V lost 0 bases and J 4 bases, leaving 12 bases between the germline ends. The length of the CDR3 is 16 residues. Germline V gene data show CDR1 as LGHNA and CDR2 as YSLEER. The CDR3 region is CASSQEMGRGNEKLFF. The CDR3 nucleotides read TGCGCCAGCAGCCAAGAAATGGGGCGGGGTAATGAAAAACTGTTTTTT.

This clonotype was counted only a few times. This chain links TRBV4-3 with TRBJ2-5, with 7 bases lining up with TRBD1. Germline CDR1 LGHNA, CDR2 YSLEER. V was pared by 0 bases and J by 5 bases, with 6 bases of the junction left unmatched. CDR3 length equals 15 residues. The CDR3 sequence is CASSQEPGGRETQYF. The CDR3 coding sequence is TGCGCCAGCAGCCAAGAGCCAGGGGGACGGGAGACCCAGTACTTC.

The rearrangement uses TRBV10-3 and TRBJ2-3, with D tentatively TRBD1 (5 bases). The germline V gene encodes CDR1 ENHRY and CDR2 SYGVKD. V lost 4 bases, J lost 10 bases, and 12 bases lay in between. The CDR3 runs to 12 residues. CDR3 sequence: CAISGGPEPQYF. Written as DNA, the CDR3 is TGTGCCATCAGTGGGGGCCCGGAGCCGCAGTATTTT.

There are many counts of this clonotype. A junction boundary mismatches the germline segment, possibly from a read error. J is TRBJ2-3 and V is TRBV5-1, with no clear D. Germline V CDR1 and CDR2: SGHRS, YFSETQ. The CDR3 length is 14 residues. The CDR3 protein is CANSTGPPTDTQYF. In DNA, the CDR3 is TGCGCCAACAGCACCGGACCACCCACAGATACGCAGTATTTT.

The V gene is TRBV6-5, the J gene TRBJ2-7; D is uncertain. Germline-derived CDR1 and CDR2 are MNHEY and SVGAGI. V was cut by 2 bases and J by 2 bases, with 16 bases left in between. The CDR3 loop spans 16 amino acids. The CDR3 nucleotides read TGTGCCAGCAGTTACCTGAGCAGGACGATACCCTACGAGCAGTACTTC. Translating gives CASSYLSRTIPYEQYF.

This clonotype appeared a few times. The V and J genes are TRBV7-9 and TRBJ2-7; TRBD1 agrees at 8 bases. Germline V gives CDR1 SEHNR, CDR2 FQNEAQ (reference sequence). The CDR3 has 15 amino acids. J was trimmed by 6 bases and V by 0 bases; bases with no gene match: 7. The CDR3 protein is CASSLAGQGPREQYF. CDR3 nucleotides: TGTGCCAGCAGCTTAGCTGGACAGGGTCCGCGCGAGCAGTACTTC.

This clonotype was seen a handful of times. This chain uses TRBV4-2 with TRBJ2-1; no reliable D call. CDR1 and CDR2 from the germline V gene are LGHNA and YNFKEQ. The V gene lost 0 bases and the J gene lost 9 bases, with 12 bases spanning the gap. The CDR3 has 14 residues. For the CDR3, the DNA is TGTGCCAGCAGCCAAGATCGTCTAGTAGGTGAGCAGTTCTTC. It codes for CASSQDRLVGEQFF.

This clonotype was seen only a few times. The chain links TRBV5-1 to TRBJ2-3; the D gene is possibly TRBD1 (6 bases). CDR1 and CDR2 (germline): SGHRS, YFSETQ. This CDR3 contains 14 residues. The ends were cut back, 4 bases at V and 3 bases at J, with 12 bases in the middle. The CDR3, as DNA: TGCGCCAGCAGCAGTACAGGGAGAACAGATACGCAGTATTTT. As protein: CASSSTGRTDTQYF.

This clonotype was seen a handful of times. The rearrangement uses TRBV6-2 or TRBV6-3 and TRBJ2-5; TRBD2 matches at 10 bases. Germline V gives CDR1 MNHEY, CDR2 SVGEGT. Trimming at V came to 7 bases and at J to 2 bases, leaving 13 bases not matched to a gene. The CDR3 spans 17 residues. CDR3 DNA sequence: TGTGCCAGCAAAAGCGGGGGGGCAGGGTTAACTCAAGAGACCCAGTACTTC. Translating it yields CASKSGGAGLTQETQYF.

The chain has TRBV11-2 and TRBJ2-3, with 9 bases fitting TRBD2. The CDR3 is 14 amino acids. Germline-derived CDR1 and CDR2 are SGHAT and FQNNGV. The junction had 12 bases not matched to a gene; V was cut back by 11 bases and J by 6 bases. The CDR3 protein is CAGSEAGGRDTQYF. In nucleotides, the CDR3 is TGTGCCGGGTCCGAGGCGGGGGGGCGTGATACGCAGTATTTT.

This clonotype has just a few counts. The V call is TRBV2, the J call TRBJ1-3, with D possibly matching TRBD1 (6 bases). Germline V CDR1 and CDR2: SNHLY, FYNNEI. V was trimmed by 6 bases and J by 1 base, leaving 16 bases between them. This CDR3 contains 16 residues. The CDR3 region is CASSVGGGRSGNTIYF. CDR3 coding DNA: TGTGCCAGCAGCGTAGGGGGGGGCAGATCTGGAAACACCATATATTTT.

This clonotype was recorded once. The DNA is omitted, as the CDR3 cannot be located on it reliably, and the CDR3 follows TCRdb's listing. The genes are TRBV20-1 and TRBJ2-1; TRBD2, the D gene given by the table, was not confirmed from the DNA. The germline CDR1 and CDR2 sequences are DFQATT and SNEGSKA (reference sequence). The CDR3 length equals 14 residues, ends included. CDR3 sequence: CSAVAGGAYNEQFF.

This clonotype was seen only a few times. The rearrangement joins TRBV7-9 to TRBJ2-7; weak D call: TRBD1 (6 bases). V shed 1 base and J shed 6 bases, with 10 bases lying between them. CDR1 and CDR2 from the germline V gene are SEHNR and FQNEAQ (reference sequence). This CDR3 spans 13 amino acids. CDR3: CASSLGDISEQYF. In DNA form, the CDR3 reads TGTGCCAGCAGCTTAGGGGACATAAGCGAGCAGTACTTC.